The rows below give T cell receptor beta chains drawn from one sample of a study of blood T cell repertoires in COVID-19. Assay used: immunoSEQ multiplex PCR; TCRdb lists only in-frame clones, some missing. Of about half a million clones in the sample, 80% to 90% are singletons; the top ten hold approximately 3%. Sequenced input: peripheral blood. These TCRs come from a human donor in a cohort sampled during active COVID-19. The CDR3 runs from the conserved cysteine through the conserved F or W. A D gene is named only where the DNA matches it firmly.

TRBD1,TRBJ2-7,TRBV19,CASSPDRDLREQYF,TGTGCCAGTAGTCCGGACAGGGATCTGCGAGAGCAGTACTTC
NA,TRBJ2-1,TRBV20-1,CSASEGDYNEQFF,TGCAGTGCTAGTGAGGGAGATTACAATGAGCAGTTCTTC
TRBD1,TRBJ1-2,TRBV3-1/TRBV3-2,CASSRGQINYGYTF,TGTGCCAGCAGCCGGGGACAGATAAACTATGGCTACACCTTC
TRBD2,TRBJ2-6,TRBV9,CASSGGRVIGANVLTF,TGTGCCAGCAGCGGCGGGAGAGTTATTGGGGCCAACGTCCTGACTTTC
NA,TRBJ1-4,TRBV12-3/TRBV12-4,CASSPGGKLFF,TGTGCCAGCAGTCCCGGGGGGAAACTGTTTTTT
NA,TRBJ1-1,TRBV7-9,CASSPNRVEGTEAFF,TGTGCCAGCAGCCCAAACCGTGTGGAGGGTACTGAAGCTTTCTTT
TRBD1,TRBJ1-1,TRBV19,CASSKDRGHLNTEAFF,TGTGCCAGTAGTAAGGACAGGGGACATCTGAACACTGAAGCTTTCTTT
NA,TRBJ1-2,TRBV28,CASTAGNYYGYTF,TGTGCCAGCACCGCAGGAAACTACTATGGCTACACCTTC
TRBD1,TRBJ1-1,TRBV12-3/TRBV12-4,CASSQGTGRKAFF,TGTGCCAGCAGCCAAGGGACAGGGAGGAAAGCTTTCTTT
TRBD2,TRBJ2-7,TRBV6-2/TRBV6-3,CASSYNPQREGLYEQYF,TGTGCCAGCAGTTACAATCCCCAGCGGGAGGGCCTGTACGAGCAGTACTTC
NA,TRBJ1-1,TRBV6-2/TRBV6-3,CASSRPGQGNTEAFF,TGTGCCAGCAGTCGCCCCGGGCAGGGGAACACTGAAGCTTTCTTT
TRBD1,TRBJ2-7,TRBV19,CASGDRGRTYEQYF,TGTGCCAGTGGGGACAGGGGAAGGACCTACGAGCAGTACTTC